The entry below describes one TCR beta chain. These data belong to a study of blood T cell repertoires in COVID-19. Here immunoSEQ multiplex PCR was the method, and the copy in TCRdb shows in-frame clones only, minus some. The repertoire holds roughly 400,000 clones, with nearly 90% as singletons. Germline CDR1 reads LNHDA; CDR2 reads SQIVND (reference sequence). The CDR3 covers 11 residues. The ends were cut back, 9 bases at V and 5 bases at J, with 10 bases in the middle. Cohorts were assigned according to the clinical history that participants reported. J is TRBJ1-1 and V is TRBV19; D unclear. The TCR sequence derives from a woman younger than 35 who had been exposed to COVID-19. The sample taken for sequencing was PBMCs or T cells enriched from blood (not recorded which). CDR3 amino acids: CASTERTEAFF. The DNA of the CDR3 is TGTGCCAGCACAGAAAGAACTGAAGCTTTCTTT.